The table lists the clone carrying this TCR beta chain with a few counts. The antigen is not known. Germline lookup yields CDR1 SNHLY and CDR2 FYNNEI. J lost 5 bases, V lost 4 bases, and 8 bases had no gene match. This CDR3 has 15 residues. TCRdb processed the 5' RACE reads anew with MiXCR; each CDR3 protein has one entry. This sample carries approximately 600,000 distinct CDR3 sequences, 9% to 15% of them seen once, and the ten largest clones take 15%. This sample stems from a study of T cells after yellow fever vaccination. Study observations and caveats: Researchers noted that a small share of clonotypes showed up in both CD4 and CD8 compartments. Contaminating bulk clonotypes could be abundant in FACS-sorted repertoires.

This clonotype was sampled from a man younger than 45 who received the YFV17D yellow fever vaccine. The chain employs TRBV2 and TRBJ2-1; TRBD2 agrees at 7 bases. The material was PBMCs, obtained on the day of the yellow fever booster vaccination. The CDR3 here is CASSALAQANNEQFF. CDR3 in DNA: TGTGCCAGCAGTGCACTAGCGCAAGCAAACAATGAGCAGTTCTTC.